These 14 T cell receptor beta chains came from one sample sequenced in a study of vaccination and CD4 T cells after COVID-19. No antigen has been assigned to these receptors. An Oncomine TCR Beta short-read assay was used to sequence the DNA from cultured CD4+ T cells. TCRdb processed the PCR reads anew with MiXCR; each CDR3 protein has one entry. Of approximately 10,000 distinct CDR3 sequences in the sample, more than 70% are singletons; the top ten hold approximately 10%. As for treatment: approximately 9-day PBMC culture with coronavirus spike peptide pools or control peptides (ViraFEST assay). Sequenced input: CD4+ T cells from blood, cultured in vitro. These receptors all come from a human donor who had recovered from COVID-19.

In its sample, this clonotype was seen once. The chain combines TRBV20-1 with TRBJ2-5; tentative D call: TRBD1 (6 bases). Deletions cut 5 bases from V and 0 bases from J, with 16 bases between. Germline V CDR1 and CDR2: DFQATT, SNEGSKA (reference sequence). The CDR3 has 15 amino acids. The CDR3 here is CSASALTGYQETQYF. The CDR3, as DNA: TGCAGTGCTTCCGCCCTCACAGGGTACCAAGAGACCCAGTACTTC.

The chain combines TRBV6-1 with TRBJ2-7, with unresolved D. This CDR3 has 13 residues. Per germline, CDR1 MNHNS and CDR2 SASEGT. Trimming shortened V by 9 bases and J by 2 bases, and 14 bases separated the two germline ends. CDR3 in DNA: TGTGCCAGTGGGCGGCTAGATACCTACGAGCAGTACTTC. It specifies CASGRLDTYEQYF.

This clonotype was picked up a small number of times. The chain links TRBV20-1 to TRBJ1-4; 7 bases agree with TRBD1. Looked up from germline, CDR1 is DFQATT and CDR2 is SNEGSKA (reference sequence). The CDR3 covers 14 residues. Trimming at V came to 0 bases and at J to 8 bases, leaving 6 bases not matched to a gene. CDR3 in DNA: TGCAGTGCTAGAGAACAGGGGAGAAGAGAAAAACTGTTTTTT. Translating gives CSAREQGRREKLFF.

Points on this clonotype: Sequence at one end of the junction differs from germline and may be a read error. The chain recombines TRBV6-1 with TRBJ1-1; D may be TRBD1 (6 bases). CDR3 size: 14 residues. Germline V CDR1 and CDR2: MNHNS, SASEGT. CDR3 amino acids: CAGRVQIGGTEAFF. Here the CDR3 DNA reads TGTGCCGGCAGGGTTCAGATAGGGGGCACTGAAGCTTTCTTT.

V and J are TRBV20-1 and TRBJ1-1, with TRBD1 matching over 8 bases. CDR3 size: 14 residues. The germline gives CDR1 DFQATT, CDR2 SNEGSKA (reference sequence). After removal of 0 bases from V and 7 bases from J, the junction contained 7 bases not matched to a gene. CDR3 in DNA: TGCAGTGCTAGAGATCGGACAGGGCGCTATGAAGCTTTCTTT. Translated: CSARDRTGRYEAFF.

This chain connects TRBV28 to TRBJ1-2; 8 nucleotides align to TRBD1. Germline CDR1 reads MDHEN; CDR2 reads SYDVKM. Trimming took 2 bases from V and 6 from J; bases not matched to a gene: 8. The CDR3 loop spans 15 amino acids. The CDR3 loop is CASSLPPTGVNGYTF. CDR3 sequence (DNA): TGTGCCAGCAGTTTACCCCCGACAGGGGTGAATGGCTACACCTTC.

The chain couples TRBV30 to TRBJ2-5, with unresolved D. The CDR3 covers 14 residues. Germline CDR1 is GTSNPN and CDR2 is SVGIG (reference sequence). Trimming removed 7 bases at V and 2 bases at J, with 17 bases between. The CDR3 DNA is TGTGCCTCAACCCCTGGTCCCGGGCAAGAGACCCAGTACTTC. Translated: CASTPGPGQETQYF.

The chain links TRBV28 to TRBJ1-1; tentative D call: TRBD1 (5 bases). The V and J ends lost 4 bases and 5 bases respectively, with 14 bases between them. CDR1 is MDHEN and CDR2 is SYDVKM in the germline V gene. The length of the CDR3 is 14 residues. CDR3 residues: CASSSPGIWTEAFF. CDR3 nucleotides: TGTGCCAGCAGTTCCCCAGGGATATGGACTGAAGCTTTCTTT.

The rearrangement uses TRBV6-5 and TRBJ1-5; the D gene is possibly TRBD1 (6 bases). The CDR3 sequence is 13 residues long. Deletions cut 3 bases from V and 7 bases from J, with 10 bases between. The germline V gene encodes CDR1 MNHEY and CDR2 SVGAGI. The CDR3 sequence is CASSYQGLQPQHF. The CDR3 DNA is TGTGCCAGCAGTTATCAGGGGTTGCAGCCCCAGCATTTT.

This clonotype is classed as medium-sized. The chain has TRBV3-1 and TRBJ2-5; 9 bases map to TRBD2. The CDR3 has 14 residues. Germline-derived CDR1 and CDR2 are LGHDT and YNNKEL (reference sequence). Trimming cost V 5 bases and J 7 bases; bases outside gene matches: 8. CDR3 loop: CASSEPSAGGTQYF. The CDR3 region has the DNA TGTGCCAGCAGCGAACCCTCAGCGGGAGGGACCCAGTACTTC.

This clonotype turned up a few times. The chain links TRBV20-1 to TRBJ1-3; D is perhaps TRBD1 (6 bases). CDR3 length equals 16 residues. The germline V and J ends were trimmed by 3 bases and 2 bases, with 17 bases remaining between them. Germline V lookup: CDR1 DFQATT, CDR2 SNEGSKA (reference sequence). CDR3 coding DNA: TGCAGTGCTAGCCCTTTTACAGGGCTCCCTGGAAACACCATATATTTT. Amino acid sequence: CSASPFTGLPGNTIYF.

This clonotype was counted a few times. The rearrangement joins TRBV10-1 to TRBJ2-1; TRBD2 aligns across 7 bases. Trimming at V came to 4 bases and at J to 4 bases, leaving 7 bases not matched to a gene. The CDR3 spans 15 residues. Germline CDR1 is WNHNN and CDR2 is SYGVQD (reference sequence). The CDR3 protein is CASSAPGGLYNEQFF. DNA for the CDR3: TGCGCCAGCAGTGCTCCGGGAGGCCTATACAATGAGCAGTTCTTC.

V usage is TRBV28 and J usage is TRBJ1-2; possibly TRBD1 for D (5 bases). V lost 4 bases and J lost 7, with 16 bases in between. Looked up from germline, CDR1 is MDHEN and CDR2 is SYDVKM. The CDR3 covers 14 residues. The CDR3 loop reads CASSSSRGVGGYTF. The CDR3 nucleotides read TGTGCCAGCAGTTCGTCGCGGGGGGTCGGTGGCTACACCTTC.

The CDR3 loop reads CASSLAGSGGVGTQYF. The DNA of the CDR3 is TGTGCCAGCAGCTTAGCAGGCAGCGGGGGGGTCGGGACCCAGTACTTC. The genes are TRBV7-3 and TRBJ2-5, with 10 nucleotides matching TRBD2. Germline trimming cut 2 bases from V and 7 bases from J; bases unmatched to any gene: 10. Germline assignment: CDR1 SGHTA and CDR2 FQGTGA. The CDR3 runs to 16 residues.